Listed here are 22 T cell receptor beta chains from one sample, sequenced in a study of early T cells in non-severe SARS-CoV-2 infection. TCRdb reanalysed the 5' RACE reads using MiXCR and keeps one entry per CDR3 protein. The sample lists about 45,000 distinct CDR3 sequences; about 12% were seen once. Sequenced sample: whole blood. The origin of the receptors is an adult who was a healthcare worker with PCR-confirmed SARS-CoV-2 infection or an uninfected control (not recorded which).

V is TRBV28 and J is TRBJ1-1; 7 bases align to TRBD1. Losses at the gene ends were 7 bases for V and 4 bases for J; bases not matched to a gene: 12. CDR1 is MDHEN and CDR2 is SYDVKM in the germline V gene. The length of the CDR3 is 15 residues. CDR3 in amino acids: CASTQGGGGGTEAFF. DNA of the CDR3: TGTGCCAGCACCCAGGGAGGGGGCGGCGGCACTGAAGCTTTCTTT. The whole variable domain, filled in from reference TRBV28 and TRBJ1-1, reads DVKVTQSSRYLVKRTGEKVFLECVQDMDHENMFWYRQDPGLGLRLIYFSYDVKMKEKGDIPEGYSVSREKKERFSLILESASTNQTSMYLCASTQGGGGGTEAFFGQGTRLTVV.

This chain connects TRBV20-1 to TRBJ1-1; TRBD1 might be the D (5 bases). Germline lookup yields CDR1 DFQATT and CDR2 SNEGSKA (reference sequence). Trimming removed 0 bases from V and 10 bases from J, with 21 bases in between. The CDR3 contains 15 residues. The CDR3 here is CSARDGLKAGMGAFF. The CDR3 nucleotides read TGCAGTGCTAGAGATGGATTGAAGGCAGGGATGGGAGCTTTCTTT.

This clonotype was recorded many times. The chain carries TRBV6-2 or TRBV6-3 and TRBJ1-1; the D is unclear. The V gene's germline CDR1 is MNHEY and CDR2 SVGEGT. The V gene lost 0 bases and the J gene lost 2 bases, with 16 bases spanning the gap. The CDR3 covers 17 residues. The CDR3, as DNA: TGTGCCAGCAGTTACTCGACGTCACGCAGGCCAAACACTGAAGCTTTCTTT. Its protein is CASSYSTSRRPNTEAFF.

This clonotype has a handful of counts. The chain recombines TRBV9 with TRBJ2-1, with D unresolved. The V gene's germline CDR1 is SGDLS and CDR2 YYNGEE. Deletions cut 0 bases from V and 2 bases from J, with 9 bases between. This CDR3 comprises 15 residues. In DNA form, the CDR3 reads TGTGCCAGCAGCGTAGAGGCAGCCACCTACAATGAGCAGTTCTTC. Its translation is CASSVEAATYNEQFF.

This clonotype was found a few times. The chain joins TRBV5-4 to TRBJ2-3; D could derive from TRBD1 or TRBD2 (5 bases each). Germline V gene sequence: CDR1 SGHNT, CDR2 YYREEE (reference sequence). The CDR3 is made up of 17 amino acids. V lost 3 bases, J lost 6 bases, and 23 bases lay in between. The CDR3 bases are TGTGCCAGCAGCTCCCCACCGGGGTCGGGGCCTGGGGATACGCAGTATTTT. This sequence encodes CASSSPPGSGPGDTQYF.

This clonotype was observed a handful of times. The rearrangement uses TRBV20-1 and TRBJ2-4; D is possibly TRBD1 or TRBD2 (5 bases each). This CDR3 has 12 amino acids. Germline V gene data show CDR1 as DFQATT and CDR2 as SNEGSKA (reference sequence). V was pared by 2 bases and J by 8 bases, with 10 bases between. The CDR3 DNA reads TGCAGTGCTAGAATAGCGACAGACATTCAGTACTTC. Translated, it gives CSARIATDIQYF.

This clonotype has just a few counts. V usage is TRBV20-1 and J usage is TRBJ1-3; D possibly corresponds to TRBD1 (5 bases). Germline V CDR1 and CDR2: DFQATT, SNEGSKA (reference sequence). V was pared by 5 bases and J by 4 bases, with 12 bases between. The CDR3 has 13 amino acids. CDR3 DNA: TGCAGTGCTCGGGGCTTCTCAGGAAACACCATATATTTT. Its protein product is CSARGFSGNTIYF.

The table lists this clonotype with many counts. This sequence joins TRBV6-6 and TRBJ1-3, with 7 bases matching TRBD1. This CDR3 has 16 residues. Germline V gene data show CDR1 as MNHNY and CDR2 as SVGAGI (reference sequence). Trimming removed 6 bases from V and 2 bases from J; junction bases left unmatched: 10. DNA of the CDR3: TGTGCCAGCAGCTTTCTGCGGGACAGAACTGGAAACACCATATATTTT. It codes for CASSFLRDRTGNTIYF.

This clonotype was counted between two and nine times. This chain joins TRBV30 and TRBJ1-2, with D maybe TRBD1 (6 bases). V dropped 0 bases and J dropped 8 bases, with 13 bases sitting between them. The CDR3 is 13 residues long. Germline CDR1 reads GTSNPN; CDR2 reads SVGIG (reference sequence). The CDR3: CAWSVRGAEGYTF. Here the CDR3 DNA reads TGTGCCTGGAGTGTGCGGGGGGCTGAAGGCTACACCTTC.

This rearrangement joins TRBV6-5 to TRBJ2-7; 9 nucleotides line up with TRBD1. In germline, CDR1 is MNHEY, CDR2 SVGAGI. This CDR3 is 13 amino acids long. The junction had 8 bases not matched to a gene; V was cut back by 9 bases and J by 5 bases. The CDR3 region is CASMPGQGDEQYF. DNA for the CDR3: TGTGCCAGTATGCCGGGACAGGGAGACGAGCAGTACTTC.

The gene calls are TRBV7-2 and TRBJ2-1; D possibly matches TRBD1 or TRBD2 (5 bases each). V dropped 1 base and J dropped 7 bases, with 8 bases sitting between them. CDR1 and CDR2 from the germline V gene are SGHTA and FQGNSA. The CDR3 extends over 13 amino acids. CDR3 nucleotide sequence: TGTGCCAGCAGCTTAGGGGGGATGAATGAGCAGTTCTTC. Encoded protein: CASSLGGMNEQFF. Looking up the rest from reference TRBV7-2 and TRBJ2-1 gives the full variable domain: GAGVSQSPSNKVTEKGKDVELRCDPISGHTALYWYRQSLGQGLEFLIYFQGNSAPDKSGLPSDRFSAERTGGSVSTLTIQRTQQEDSAVYLCASSLGGMNEQFFGPGTRLTVL.

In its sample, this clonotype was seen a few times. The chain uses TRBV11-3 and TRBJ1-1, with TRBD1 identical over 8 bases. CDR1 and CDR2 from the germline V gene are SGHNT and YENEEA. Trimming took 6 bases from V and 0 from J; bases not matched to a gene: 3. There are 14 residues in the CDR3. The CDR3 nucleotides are TGTGCCAGCAGTCCAGGGGGCATGAACACTGAAGCTTTCTTT. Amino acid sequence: CASSPGGMNTEAFF.

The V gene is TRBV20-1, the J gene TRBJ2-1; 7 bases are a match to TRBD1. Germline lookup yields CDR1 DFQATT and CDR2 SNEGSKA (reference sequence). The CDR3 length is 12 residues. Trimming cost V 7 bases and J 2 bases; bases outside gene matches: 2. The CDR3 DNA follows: TGCAGTGGACAGGGCACCTACAATGAGCAGTTCTTC. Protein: CSGQGTYNEQFF.

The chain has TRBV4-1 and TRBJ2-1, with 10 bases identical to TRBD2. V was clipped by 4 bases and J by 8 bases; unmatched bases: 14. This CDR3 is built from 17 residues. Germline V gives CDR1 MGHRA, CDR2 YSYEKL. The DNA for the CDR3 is TGCGCCAGCAGCCTAATAAAGCGGGAGGGGTCCGGCGATGAGCAGTTCTTC. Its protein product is CASSLIKREGSGDEQFF.

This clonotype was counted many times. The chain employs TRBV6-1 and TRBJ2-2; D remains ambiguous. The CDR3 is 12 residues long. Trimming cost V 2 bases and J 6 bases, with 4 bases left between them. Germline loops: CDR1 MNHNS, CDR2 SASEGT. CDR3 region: CASSEISGELFF. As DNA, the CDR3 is TGTGCCAGCAGTGAAATTTCCGGGGAGCTGTTTTTT.

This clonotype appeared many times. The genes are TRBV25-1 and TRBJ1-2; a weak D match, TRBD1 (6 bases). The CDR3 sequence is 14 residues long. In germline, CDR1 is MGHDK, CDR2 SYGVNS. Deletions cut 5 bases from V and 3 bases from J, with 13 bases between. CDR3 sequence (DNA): TGTGCCAGCAGTCCCACGGGACACTACTATGGCTACACCTTC. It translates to CASSPTGHYYGYTF.

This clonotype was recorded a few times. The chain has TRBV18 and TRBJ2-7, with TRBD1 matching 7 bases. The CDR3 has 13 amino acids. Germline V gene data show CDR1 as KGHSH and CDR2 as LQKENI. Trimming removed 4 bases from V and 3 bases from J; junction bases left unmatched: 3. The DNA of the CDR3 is TGTGCCAGCTCACTGACAGGGATCTACGAGCAGTACTTC. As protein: CASSLTGIYEQYF.

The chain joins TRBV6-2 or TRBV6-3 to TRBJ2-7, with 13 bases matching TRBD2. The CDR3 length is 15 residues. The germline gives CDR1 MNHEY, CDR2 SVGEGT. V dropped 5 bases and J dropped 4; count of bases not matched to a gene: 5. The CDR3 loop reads CASSRLAGGGYEQYF. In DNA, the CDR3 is TGTGCCAGCAGTCGACTAGCGGGAGGTGGGTACGAGCAGTACTTC.

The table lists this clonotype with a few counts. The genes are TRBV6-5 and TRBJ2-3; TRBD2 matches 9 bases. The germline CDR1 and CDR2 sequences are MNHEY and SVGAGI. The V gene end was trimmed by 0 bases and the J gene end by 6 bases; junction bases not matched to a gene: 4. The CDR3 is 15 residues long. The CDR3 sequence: CASSYSAGGPDTQYF. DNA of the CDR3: TGTGCCAGCAGTTACTCGGCGGGAGGGCCGGATACGCAGTATTTT.

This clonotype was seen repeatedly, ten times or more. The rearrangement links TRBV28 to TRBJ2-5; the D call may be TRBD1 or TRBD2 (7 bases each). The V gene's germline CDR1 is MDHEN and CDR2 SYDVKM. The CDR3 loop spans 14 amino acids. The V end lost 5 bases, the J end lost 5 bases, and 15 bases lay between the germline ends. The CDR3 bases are TGTGCCAGCAGTCCAGGGGGGGTGTCCGAGACCCAGTACTTC. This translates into CASSPGGVSETQYF. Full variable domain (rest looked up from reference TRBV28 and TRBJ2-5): DVKVTQSSRYLVKRTGEKVFLECVQDMDHENMFWYRQDPGLGLRLIYFSYDVKMKEKGDIPEGYSVSREKKERFSLILESASTNQTSMYLCASSPGGVSETQYFGPGTRLLVL.

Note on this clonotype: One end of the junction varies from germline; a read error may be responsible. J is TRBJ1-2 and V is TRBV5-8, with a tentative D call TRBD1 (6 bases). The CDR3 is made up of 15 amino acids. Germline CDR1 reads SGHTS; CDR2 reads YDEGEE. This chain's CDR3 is CTSSLERGANYGYTF. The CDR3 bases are TGTACCAGCAGCTTGGAGCGGGGGGCAAACTATGGCTACACCTTC.

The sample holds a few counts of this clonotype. The DNA for the CDR3 is TGCAGTGCTAGAGGCCCGCGGGGAGGTGGCACAGATACGCAGTATTTT. Translating gives CSARGPRGGGTDTQYF. The chain recombines TRBV20-1 with TRBJ2-3; a weak D match, TRBD2 (6 bases). The CDR3 runs 16 residues. The germline CDR1 and CDR2 sequences are DFQATT and SNEGSKA (reference sequence). The V and J ends lost 1 base and 1 base respectively, with 15 bases between them.